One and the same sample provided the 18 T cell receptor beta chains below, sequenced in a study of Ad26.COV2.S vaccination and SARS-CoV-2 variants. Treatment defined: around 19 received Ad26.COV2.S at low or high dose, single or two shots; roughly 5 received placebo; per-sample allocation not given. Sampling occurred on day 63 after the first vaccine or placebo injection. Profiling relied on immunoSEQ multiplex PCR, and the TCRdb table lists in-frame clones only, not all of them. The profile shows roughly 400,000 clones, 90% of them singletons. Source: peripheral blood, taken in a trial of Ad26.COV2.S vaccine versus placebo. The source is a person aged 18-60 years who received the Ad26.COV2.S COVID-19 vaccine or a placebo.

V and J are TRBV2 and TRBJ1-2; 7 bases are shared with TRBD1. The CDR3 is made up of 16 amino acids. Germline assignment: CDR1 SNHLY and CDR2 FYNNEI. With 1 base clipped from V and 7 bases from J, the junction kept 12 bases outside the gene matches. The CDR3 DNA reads TGTGCCAGCAGTGAAGTGGGTCAGGGGGAATGGTCTGGCTACACCTTC. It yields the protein CASSEVGQGEWSGYTF.

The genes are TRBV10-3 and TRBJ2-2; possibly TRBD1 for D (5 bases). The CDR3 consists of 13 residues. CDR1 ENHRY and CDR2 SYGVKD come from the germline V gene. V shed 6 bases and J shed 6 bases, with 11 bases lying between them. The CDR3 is CAISSQDAGELFF. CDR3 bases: TGTGCCATCAGCTCACAGGATGCCGGGGAGCTGTTTTTT.

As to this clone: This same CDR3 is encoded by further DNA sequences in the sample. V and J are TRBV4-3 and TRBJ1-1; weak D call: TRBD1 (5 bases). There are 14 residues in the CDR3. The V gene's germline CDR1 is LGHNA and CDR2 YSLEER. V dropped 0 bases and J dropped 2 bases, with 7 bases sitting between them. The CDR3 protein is CASSQDGGNTEAFF. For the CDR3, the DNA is TGCGCCAGCAGCCAAGATGGGGGAAACACTGAAGCTTTCTTT.

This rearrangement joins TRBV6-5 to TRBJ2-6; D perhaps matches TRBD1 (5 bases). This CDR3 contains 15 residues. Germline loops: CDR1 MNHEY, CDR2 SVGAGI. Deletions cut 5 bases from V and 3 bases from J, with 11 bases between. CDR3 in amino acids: CASSIQGGGANVLTF. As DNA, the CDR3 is TGTGCCAGCAGTATTCAGGGTGGTGGGGCCAACGTCCTGACTTTC.

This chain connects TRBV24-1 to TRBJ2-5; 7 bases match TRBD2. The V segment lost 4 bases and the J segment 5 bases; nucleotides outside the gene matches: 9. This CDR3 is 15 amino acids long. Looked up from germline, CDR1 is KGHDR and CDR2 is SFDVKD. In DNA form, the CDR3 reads TGTGCCACCAGTGACCGGGGGGACCGGCAGGAGACCCAGTACTTC. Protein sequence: CATSDRGDRQETQYF.

In nucleotides, the CDR3 is TGTGCCAGCGGACTGAGTGGGAGAGAGTACTTC. Its protein is CASGLSGREYF. The chain combines TRBV5-4 with TRBJ2-7, with D possibly being TRBD2 (5 bases). The CDR3 loop spans 11 amino acids. Per the germline V gene, CDR1 is SGHNT and CDR2 is YYREEE (reference sequence). With 7 bases removed from V and 11 bases from J, the gap between germline ends came to 16 bases.

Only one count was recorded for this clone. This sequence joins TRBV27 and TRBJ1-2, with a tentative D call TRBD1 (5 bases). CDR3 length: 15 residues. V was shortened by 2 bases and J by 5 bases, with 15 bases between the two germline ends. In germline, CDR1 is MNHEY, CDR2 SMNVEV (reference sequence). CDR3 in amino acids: CASSLQGAAFYGYTF. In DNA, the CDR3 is TGTGCCAGCAGTTTACAGGGCGCCGCCTTTTATGGCTACACCTTC.

For the CDR3, the DNA is TGTGCCAGCGGCGTACAAACAGGGTGGGCTGGGGCCAACGTCCTGACTTTC. Its protein is CASGVQTGWAGANVLTF. V usage is TRBV27 and J usage is TRBJ2-6; D possibly corresponds to TRBD1 (6 bases). CDR1 is MNHEY and CDR2 is SMNVEV in the germline V gene (reference sequence). There are 17 residues in the CDR3. V gave up 8 bases and J gave up 2 bases, with 19 bases separating them.

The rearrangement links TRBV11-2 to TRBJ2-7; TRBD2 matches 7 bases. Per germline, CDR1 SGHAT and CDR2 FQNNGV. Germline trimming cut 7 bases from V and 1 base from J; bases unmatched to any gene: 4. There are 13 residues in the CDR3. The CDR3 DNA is TGTGCCAGCAAACGGGAGGTGTCCTACGAGCAGTACTTC. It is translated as CASKREVSYEQYF.

In DNA, the CDR3 is TGTGCCAGCAGCCCTAGCGGGAGTGGCACAGATACGCAGTATTTT. Its translation: CASSPSGSGTDTQYF. The chain couples TRBV7-3 to TRBJ2-3, with TRBD2 identical over 10 bases. J lost 1 base, V lost 5 bases, and 3 bases had no gene match. CDR1 is SGHTA, CDR2 FQGTGA, per germline. This CDR3 is 15 amino acids long.

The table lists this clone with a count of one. This chain's CDR3 is CASSPSAYYEQYF. CDR3 sequence (DNA): TGTGCCAGCAGCCCGAGCGCCTACTACGAGCAGTACTTC. The chain has TRBV6-2 or TRBV6-3 and TRBJ2-7, with D unresolved. This CDR3 is built from 13 residues. With 6 bases removed from V and 3 bases from J, the gap between germline ends came to 12 bases. From germline, CDR1 is MNHEY and CDR2 SVGEGT.

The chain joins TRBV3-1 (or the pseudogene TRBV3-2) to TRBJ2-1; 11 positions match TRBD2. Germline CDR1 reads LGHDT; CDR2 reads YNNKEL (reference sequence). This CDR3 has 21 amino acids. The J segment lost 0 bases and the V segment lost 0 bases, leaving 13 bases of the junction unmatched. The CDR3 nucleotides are TGTGCCAGCAGCCAAGACGGGCCTCTAGCGGGAGGTGAGAGCTCCTACAATGAGCAGTTCTTC. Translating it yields CASSQDGPLAGGESSYNEQFF.

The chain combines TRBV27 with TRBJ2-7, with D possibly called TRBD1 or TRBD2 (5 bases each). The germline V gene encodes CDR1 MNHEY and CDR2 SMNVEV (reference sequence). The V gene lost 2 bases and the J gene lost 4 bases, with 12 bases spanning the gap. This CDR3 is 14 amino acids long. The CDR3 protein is CASSLGTSRYEQYF. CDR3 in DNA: TGTGCCAGCAGTTTAGGGACGAGTAGATACGAGCAGTACTTC.

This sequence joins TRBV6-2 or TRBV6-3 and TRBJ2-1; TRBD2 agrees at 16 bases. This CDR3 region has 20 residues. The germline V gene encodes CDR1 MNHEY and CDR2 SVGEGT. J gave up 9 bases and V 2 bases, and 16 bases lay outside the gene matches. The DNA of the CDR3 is TGTGCCAGCAGTTACCAGGGACTAGCGGGAGGGCCCGGGTTTCTAGGTGAGCAGTTCTTC. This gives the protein CASSYQGLAGGPGFLGEQFF.

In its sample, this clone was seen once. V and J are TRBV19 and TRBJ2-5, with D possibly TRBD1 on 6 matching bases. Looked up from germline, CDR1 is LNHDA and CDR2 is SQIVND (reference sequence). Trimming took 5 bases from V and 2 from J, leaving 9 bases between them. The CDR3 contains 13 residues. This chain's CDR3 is CASSSTGQETQYF. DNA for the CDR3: TGTGCCAGTAGTTCGACAGGTCAAGAGACCCAGTACTTC.

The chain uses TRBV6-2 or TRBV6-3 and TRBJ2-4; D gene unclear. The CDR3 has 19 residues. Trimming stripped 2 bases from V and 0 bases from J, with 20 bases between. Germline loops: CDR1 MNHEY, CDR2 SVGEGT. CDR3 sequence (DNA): TGTGCCAGCAGTTACGACTCAGTCTTCCTAACGCTAGCCAAAAACATTCAGTACTTC. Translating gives CASSYDSVFLTLAKNIQYF.

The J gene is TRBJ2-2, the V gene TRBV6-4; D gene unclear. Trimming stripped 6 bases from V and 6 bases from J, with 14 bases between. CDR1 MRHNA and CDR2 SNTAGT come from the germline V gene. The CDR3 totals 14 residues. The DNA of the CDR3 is TGTGCCAGCAGCCCGAACATTCGGTCCGGGGAGCTGTTTTTT. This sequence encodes CASSPNIRSGELFF.

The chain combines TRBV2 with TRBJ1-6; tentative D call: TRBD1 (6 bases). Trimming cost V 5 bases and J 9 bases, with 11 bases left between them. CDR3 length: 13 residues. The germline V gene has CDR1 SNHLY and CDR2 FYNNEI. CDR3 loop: CASSFTGISPLHF. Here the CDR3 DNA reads TGTGCCAGCAGTTTTACAGGGATTTCACCCCTCCACTTT. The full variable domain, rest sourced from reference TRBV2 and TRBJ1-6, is EPEVTQTPSHQVTQMGQEVILRCVPISNHLYFYWYRQILGQKVEFLVSFYNNEISEKSEIFDDQFSVERPDGSNFTLKIRSTKLEDSAMYFCASSFTGISPLHFGNGTRLTVT.